This entry lists 6 T cell receptor beta chains sequenced from one sample in a study of cytomegalovirus exposure and HLA in healthy donors. Researchers ran the PCR with 60 Vbeta and 13 Jbeta primers. Measured with immunoSEQ multiplex PCR; TCRdb has only the in-frame clones, and not every one. The repertoire holds 150,000 to 200,000 clones, approximately 11% seen once, with approximately 7.8% in the top ten. The material sequenced was PBMCs. The receptors here all came from a man aged 50 or older in good health and CMV-seropositive.

The chain uses TRBV10-1 and TRBJ2-7; D gene unclear. This CDR3 region has 9 residues. CDR1 is WNHNN and CDR2 is SYGVQD in the germline V gene (reference sequence). The ends were cut back, 7 bases at V and 8 bases at J, with 6 bases in the middle. For the CDR3, the DNA is TGCGCCAGCATAGGACAGCAGTACGTC. Amino acids: CASIGQQYV.

The V and J genes are TRBV15 and TRBJ2-2; no clear D. The CDR3 spans 13 residues. The V gene's germline CDR1 is LNHNV and CDR2 YYDKDF (reference sequence). Trimming pared 5 bases from V and 6 bases from J, leaving 10 bases between. The CDR3 here is CATSLSISGELFF. The CDR3 coding sequence is TGTGCCACCAGCCTGTCTATCTCCGGGGAGCTGTTTTTT.

The rearrangement joins TRBV30 to TRBJ1-2, with a tentative D call TRBD1 (6 bases). Germline CDR1 is GTSNPN and CDR2 is SVGIG (reference sequence). V was clipped by 2 bases and J by 2 bases, with 6 bases between them. The CDR3 is 12 residues long. Written as DNA, the CDR3 is TGTGCCTGGAGTAGGGGGAACTATGGCTACACCTTC. This encodes CAWSRGNYGYTF.

This clone was counted between two and nine times. The rearrangement links TRBV5-8 to TRBJ1-5; D unclear. Trimming shortened V by 2 bases and J by 9 bases, and 6 bases separated the two germline ends. This CDR3 has 11 amino acids. Germline V CDR1 and CDR2: SGHTS, YDEGEE. CDR3 in amino acids: CASSFSGPQHF. The CDR3 bases are TGTGCCAGCAGCTTTAGTGGGCCCCAGCATTTT.

The chain is built from TRBV10-3 and TRBJ2-5, with D unresolved. The germline V gene has CDR1 ENHRY and CDR2 SYGVKD. V shed 4 bases and J shed 9 bases, with 12 bases lying between them. This CDR3 region has 12 residues. The DNA for the CDR3 is TGTGCCATCAGTGGCACAGCCCGGTCCCAGTACTTC. Its protein is CAISGTARSQYF.

The J gene is TRBJ2-5, the V gene TRBV7-2, with 11 positions matching TRBD1. V gave up 7 bases and J gave up 4 bases; unmatched junction bases: 5. The germline V gene encodes CDR1 SGHTA and CDR2 FQGNSA. The CDR3 sequence is 14 residues long. CDR3 residues: CASNPDRGRETQYF. The CDR3 DNA reads as TGTGCCAGCAACCCGGACAGGGGGCGAGAGACCCAGTACTTC.